This TCR beta chain was found in a study of T cells in Graves' hyperthyroidism and ophthalmopathy. This clonotype was counted at least ten times. Amplification of TCR beta CDR3 regions was performed using RNA transcripts as template. The HTBI primer set drove a first-round RT-PCR of the TCR CDR3. TCRdb re-called the multiplex PCR reads through MiXCR, storing one row per CDR3 protein. The table shows 690,000 or so distinct CDR3 sequences, with about 17% occurring only once. Used for diagnoses were clinical symptoms, serum thyroxine and TRAb, thyroid ultrasound and orbital computed tomography. The receptor was isolated from a woman aged 45-59 years with Graves' hyperthyroidism that later progressed to Graves' ophthalmopathy. The sample comprised blood.

CDR3 coding DNA: TGTGCCAGCAGCGTAGTTAGCGGGTCAGATACGCAGTATTTT. Residues: CASSVVSGSDTQYF. V usage is TRBV9 and J usage is TRBJ2-3, with 7 bases that match TRBD2. The CDR3 loop spans 14 amino acids. The trim removed 0 bases at V and 4 bases at J, leaving 2 bases unmatched. Per the germline V gene, CDR1 is SGDLS and CDR2 is YYNGEE.